This TCR beta chain was profiled in a study of blood T cells in healthy people across ages. This clonotype appeared a few times. Primed by a sample-barcoded 5' primer and a J-beta primer mix, a second PCR proceeded for about 7 to 12 cycles. One entry per CDR3 protein, called by TCRdb with MiXCR from the 5' RACE reads. The sample lists approximately 690,000 distinct CDR3 sequences, less than 45% occurring once. This clonotype was sampled from a man older than 75 in good health. Sequencing input: blood.

The CDR3 is CASTGLAEGIQYF. In nucleotides, the CDR3 is TGTGCCAGCACGGGACTAGCTGAAGGCATTCAGTACTTC. The gene calls are TRBV25-1 and TRBJ2-4, with TRBD2 matching 9 bases. The CDR3 runs to 13 residues. Germline CDR1 reads MGHDK; CDR2 reads SYGVNS. V was pared by 7 bases and J by 9 bases, with 7 bases of the junction left unmatched. Filled out from reference TRBV25-1 and TRBJ2-4, the complete variable domain reads EADIYQTPRYLVIGTGKKITLECSQTMGHDKMYWYQQDPGMELHLIHYSYGVNSTEKGDLSSESTVSRIRTEHFPLTLESARPSHTSQYLCASTGLAEGIQYFGAGTRLSVL.